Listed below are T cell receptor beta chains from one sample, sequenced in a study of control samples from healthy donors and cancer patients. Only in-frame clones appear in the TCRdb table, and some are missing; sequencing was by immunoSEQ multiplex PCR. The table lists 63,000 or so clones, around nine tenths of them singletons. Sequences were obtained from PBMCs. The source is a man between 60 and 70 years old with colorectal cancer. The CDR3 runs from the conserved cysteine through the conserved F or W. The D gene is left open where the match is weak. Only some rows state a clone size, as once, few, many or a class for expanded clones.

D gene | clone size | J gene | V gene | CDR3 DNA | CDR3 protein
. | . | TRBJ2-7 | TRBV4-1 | TGCGCCAGCAGCCCTCGGACGCTGAAAAGCTCCTACGAGCAGTACTTC | CASSPRTLKSSYEQYF
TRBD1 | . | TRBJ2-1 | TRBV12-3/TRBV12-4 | TGTGCCAGCACCAGAATTGACAGGGTTGAGCAGTTCTTC | CASTRIDRVEQFF
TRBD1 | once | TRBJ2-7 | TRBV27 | TGTGCCAGCAGTTTATCTGACAGGGGTTACGAGCAGTACTTC | CASSLSDRGYEQYF
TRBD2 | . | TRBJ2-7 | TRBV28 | TGTGCCAGCAGTTTTGTAGCGGGGTCTTACGAGCAGTACTTC | CASSFVAGSYEQYF
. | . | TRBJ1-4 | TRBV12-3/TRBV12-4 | TGTGCCAGCGTGGGGCAGATTAATGAAAAACTGTTTTTT | CASVGQINEKLFF
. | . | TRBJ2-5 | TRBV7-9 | TGTGCCAGCAGCGCCTATGAGGAGACCCAGTACTTC | CASSAYEETQYF
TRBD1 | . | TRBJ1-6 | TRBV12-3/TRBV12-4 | TGTGCCAGCTACCCAGGGGGGGTTTCACCCCTCCACTTT | CASYPGGVSPLHF
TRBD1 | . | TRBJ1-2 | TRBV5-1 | TGCGCCAGCAGCTCGGGACAGGGATCTAACTATGGCTACACCTTC | CASSSGQGSNYGYTF
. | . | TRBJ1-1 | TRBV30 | TGTGCCTGGAGTCGAACAGGCTCCTTGAACACTGAAGCTTTCTTT | CAWSRTGSLNTEAFF
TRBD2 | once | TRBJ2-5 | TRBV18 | TGTGCCAGCTCACAACGGACTAGCGGGGGCCAAGAGACCCAGTACTTC | CASSQRTSGGQETQYF
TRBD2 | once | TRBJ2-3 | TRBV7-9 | TGTGCCAGCAGCTTAGGCCTAGCGGGGCTCCTCACAGATACGCAGTATTTT | CASSLGLAGLLTDTQYF
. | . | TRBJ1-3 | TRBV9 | TGTGCCAGCAGCAACCCCGACTCTGGAAACACCATATATTTT | CASSNPDSGNTIYF
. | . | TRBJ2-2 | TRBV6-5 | TGTGCCAGCAGTTACTCGTTCGTCGGCGGGGAGCTGTTTTTT | CASSYSFVGGELFF
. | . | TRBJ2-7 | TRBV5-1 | TGCGCCAGCAGCTTCGGGGGCAGCTCCTACGAGCAGTACTTC | CASSFGGSSYEQYF
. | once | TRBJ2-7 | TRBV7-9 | TGTGCCAGCAGCTTAGTGGTCGGTACCTACGAGCAGTACTTC | CASSLVVGTYEQYF
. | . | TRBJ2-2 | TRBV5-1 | TGCGCCAGCAGCTTGTTACGGTCGAACACCGGGGAGCTGTTTTTT | CASSLLRSNTGELFF
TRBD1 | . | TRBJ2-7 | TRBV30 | TGTGCCTGGACACAGGGGTACGAGCAGTACTTC | CAWTQGYEQYF